A single TCR beta chain is shown here with its context. The antigen remains undetermined. This record comes from a study of T cells after yellow fever vaccination. Study results and limitations: Compared with primary, the secondary response was weaker and peaked at day 5, not 15. Highly abundant clonotypes carried over from the bulk population could end up in FACS-sorted repertoires as contaminants.

TCRdb itself ran the 5' RACE reads through MiXCR, one entry per CDR3 protein. The table includes some 350,000 distinct CDR3 sequences, under 14% detected once. Sequenced material: PBMCs, taken on the day of the first yellow fever vaccination. This sequence was found in a man between 18 and 35 years old who received the YFV17D yellow fever vaccine.

The CDR3 DNA reads TGCAGTGCTAGCGGTGGAGGGGACAATCAGCCCCAGCATTTT. Encoded protein: CSASGGGDNQPQHF. The chain joins TRBV20-1 to TRBJ1-5; possible D gene TRBD1, 5 bases. Per germline, CDR1 DFQATT and CDR2 SNEGSKA (reference sequence). The CDR3 is 14 residues long. V was shortened by 3 bases and J by 3 bases, with 12 bases between the two germline ends.